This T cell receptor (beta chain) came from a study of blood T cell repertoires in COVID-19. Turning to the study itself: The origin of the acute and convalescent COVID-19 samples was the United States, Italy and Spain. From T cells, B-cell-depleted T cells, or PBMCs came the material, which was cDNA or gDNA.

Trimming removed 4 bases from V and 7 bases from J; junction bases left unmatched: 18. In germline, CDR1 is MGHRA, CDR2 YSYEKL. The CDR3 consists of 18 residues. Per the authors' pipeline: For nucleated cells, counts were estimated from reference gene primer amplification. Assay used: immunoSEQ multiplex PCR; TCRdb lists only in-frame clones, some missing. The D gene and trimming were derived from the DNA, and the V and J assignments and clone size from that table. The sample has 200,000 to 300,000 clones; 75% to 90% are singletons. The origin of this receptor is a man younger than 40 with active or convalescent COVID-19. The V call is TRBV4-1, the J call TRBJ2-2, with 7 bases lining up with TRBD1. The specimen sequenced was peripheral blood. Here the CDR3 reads CASSRSTPGTVDYGELFF. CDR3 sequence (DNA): TGCGCCAGCAGCCGCTCTACCCCCGGGACAGTTGACTACGGGGAGCTGTTTTTT.